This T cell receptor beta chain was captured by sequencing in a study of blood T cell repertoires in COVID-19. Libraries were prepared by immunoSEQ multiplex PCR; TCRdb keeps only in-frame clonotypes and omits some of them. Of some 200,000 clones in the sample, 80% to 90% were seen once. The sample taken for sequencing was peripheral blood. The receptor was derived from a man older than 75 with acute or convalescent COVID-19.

CDR3 protein: CSASHRDRGLTQYF. The CDR3 nucleotides read TGCAGTGCTAGTCACCGGGACAGGGGCCTGACCCAGTACTTC. The V call is TRBV20-1, the J call TRBJ2-5, with 10 bases matching TRBD1. V trimming: 3 bases; J trimming: 7 bases; junction bases outside the gene matches: 8. The V gene's germline CDR1 is DFQATT and CDR2 SNEGSKA (reference sequence). CDR3 length equals 14 residues.